These 18 T cell receptor beta chains were sequenced from one sample in a study of T cells in Graves' hyperthyroidism and ophthalmopathy. The source material, RNA transcripts, was used to amplify TCR beta CDR3 regions. First-round RT-PCR of the TCR CDR3 relied on the HTBI primer set. TCRdb itself ran the multiplex PCR reads through MiXCR, one entry per CDR3 protein. The sample has about 380,000 distinct CDR3 sequences, approximately 13% seen once. Sequencing used blood. The receptors come from a man aged 30 to 39 with Graves' hyperthyroidism that later progressed to Graves' ophthalmopathy.

This clonotype was observed many times. The genes are TRBV6-5 and TRBJ1-6; 7 nucleotides align to TRBD1. V lost 1 base, J lost 7 bases, and 13 bases stayed unmatched. The CDR3 sequence is 18 residues long. The germline V gene encodes CDR1 MNHEY and CDR2 SVGAGI. The CDR3 reads CASSYYDRALGENSPLHF. The CDR3 region has the DNA TGTGCCAGCAGTTACTATGACAGGGCCCTAGGGGAGAATTCACCCCTCCACTTT.

This clonotype has a count of ten or more. This rearrangement joins TRBV9 to TRBJ1-1; D is unclear. V lost 3 bases and J lost 5, with 11 bases in between. Germline-derived CDR1 and CDR2 are SGDLS and YYNGEE. This CDR3 region has 13 residues. CDR3 region: CASSERLGTEAFF. CDR3 nucleotide sequence: TGTGCCAGCAGCGAACGCCTGGGGACTGAAGCTTTCTTT.

This clonotype appeared a few times. This chain joins TRBV7-9 and TRBJ2-7, with unresolved D. The V end lost 4 bases, the J end lost 2 bases, and 12 bases lay between the germline ends. The CDR3 extends over 14 amino acids. Germline V gene data show CDR1 as SEHNR and CDR2 as FQNEAQ (reference sequence). The CDR3 DNA reads as TGTGCCAGCAGCTCCACTAATGGCCCCTACGAGCAGTACTTC. Encoded protein: CASSSTNGPYEQYF.

The sample holds many counts of this clonotype. The genes are TRBV28 and TRBJ2-7; D unclear. Trimming pared 6 bases from V and 2 bases from J, leaving 8 bases between. The CDR3 contains 12 residues. The germline CDR1 and CDR2 sequences are MDHEN and SYDVKM. The CDR3 bases are TGTGCCAGCAGGCCGACACCCTACGAGCAGTACTTC. Translation: CASRPTPYEQYF.

Here the CDR3 DNA reads TGCGCCAGCAGCCAAGGCACCGGGACAGGGGGGGTCTACGAGCAGTACTTC. Residues: CASSQGTGTGGVYEQYF. The rearrangement uses TRBV4-1 and TRBJ2-7; 11 bases are shared with TRBD1. V lost 1 base, J lost 3 bases, and 8 bases stayed unmatched. Looked up from germline, CDR1 is MGHRA and CDR2 is YSYEKL. This CDR3 has 17 amino acids.

This clonotype was detected only a few times. This chain joins TRBV29-1 and TRBJ2-1; D remains ambiguous. The V and J ends lost 5 bases and 0 bases respectively, with 11 bases between them. This CDR3 is built from 14 residues. From germline, CDR1 is SQVTM and CDR2 ANQGSEA. The CDR3 bases are TGCAGCGTTAGACCCCCATACTCCTACAATGAGCAGTTCTTC. Its translation is CSVRPPYSYNEQFF.

This clonotype came up many times. The genes are TRBV7-9 and TRBJ2-1, with TRBD2 as a possible D gene (6 bases). V was trimmed by 3 bases and J by 6 bases, leaving 12 bases between them. CDR1 SEHNR and CDR2 FQNEAQ come from the germline V gene (reference sequence). The CDR3 length is 14 residues. The CDR3 loop reads CASSFGAGPNEQFF. CDR3 bases: TGTGCCAGCAGCTTCGGGGCGGGGCCCAATGAGCAGTTCTTC. Together with reference TRBV7-9 and TRBJ2-1, the CDR3 gives the full variable domain: DTGVSQNPRHKITKRGQNVTFRCDPISEHNRLYWYRQTLGQGPEFLTYFQNEAQLEKSRLLSDRFSAERPKGSFSTLEIQRTEQGDSAMYLCASSFGAGPNEQFFGPGTRLTVL.

This chain connects TRBV5-4 to TRBJ1-1; the D gene is possibly TRBD1 (6 bases). Germline V gene lookup returns CDR1 SGHNT and CDR2 YYREEE (reference sequence). CDR3 length: 11 amino acids. Trimming took off 7 bases at V and 11 bases at J, with 15 bases between the two ends. Written as DNA, the CDR3 is TGTGCCAGCTGGGGAGGGGGGAGGGCTTTCTTT. Translation gives CASWGGGRAFF.

At least ten counts were recorded for this clonotype. This rearrangement joins TRBV12-5 to TRBJ1-5; D remains ambiguous. The CDR3 is made up of 13 amino acids. The V end lost 6 bases, the J end lost 6 bases, and 12 bases lay between the germline ends. CDR1 and CDR2 from the germline V gene are LGHNT and FRNRAP. CDR3 loop: CASGPSGFQPQHF. The DNA of the CDR3 is TGTGCTAGTGGGCCCTCCGGGTTTCAGCCCCAGCATTTT.

This clonotype was counted a few times. V gene TRBV28 combines with J gene TRBJ1-2; the D gene is possibly TRBD1 (5 bases). The V gene's germline CDR1 is MDHEN and CDR2 SYDVKM. Between the trimmed V and J ends, which lost 5 bases and 2 bases, there was a span of 9 bases. CDR3 length: 13 amino acids. The CDR3 DNA reads as TGTGCCAGCAGTCAGGGTGTCAACTATGGCTACACCTTC. Protein product: CASSQGVNYGYTF.

This clonotype was detected ten times or more. The rearrangement links TRBV7-3 to TRBJ2-7; no definite D call. Per germline, CDR1 SGHTA and CDR2 FQGTGA. V was clipped by 7 bases and J by 0 bases, with 13 bases between them. The CDR3 runs to 14 residues. CDR3 in amino acids: CASTSHPGSYEQYF. The CDR3 DNA is TGTGCCAGCACCTCCCACCCAGGCTCCTACGAGCAGTACTTC.

Many counts were recorded for this clonotype. This sequence joins TRBV6-1 and TRBJ1-2; D is unresolved. The CDR3 extends over 14 amino acids. CDR1 and CDR2 from the germline V gene are MNHNS and SASEGT. V lost 6 bases, J lost 4 bases, and 15 bases lay in between. CDR3 sequence: CASRTGGLGYGYTF. DNA for the CDR3: TGTGCCAGCAGAACGGGCGGCCTGGGCTATGGCTACACCTTC.

This clonotype was detected many times. The chain couples TRBV12-3 or TRBV12-4 to TRBJ1-5, with D possibly being TRBD1 (6 bases). V was cut by 6 bases and J by 0 bases, with 15 bases left in between. The CDR3 is 16 amino acids. The CDR3, as DNA: TGTGCCAGCAGACCTCGACAGGTTTATAGCAATCAGCCCCAGCATTTT. It codes for CASRPRQVYSNQPQHF.

This clonotype was recorded many times. V is TRBV28 and J is TRBJ2-3; no reliable D call. CDR1 is MDHEN, CDR2 SYDVKM, per germline. This CDR3 is built from 12 residues. Trimming took 3 bases from V and 5 from J, leaving 6 bases between them. For the CDR3, the DNA is TGTGCCAGCAGTTTTAGTGGAGATACGCAGTATTTT. Encoded protein: CASSFSGDTQYF.

Points on this clonotype: A much larger clone lies one base from this, so it may be a read error. The chain couples TRBV27 to TRBJ1-5; no clear D. This CDR3 comprises 16 residues. Germline CDR1 and CDR2: MNHEY and SMNVEV (reference sequence). In DNA, the CDR3 is TGTGCCGGCAGCCTGAGATTTTCAGATAGCAATCAGCCCCAGCATTTT. Encoded protein: CAGSLRFSDSNQPQHF.

This clonotype was observed many times. The chain joins TRBV2 to TRBJ2-2; D not certain. Trimming cost V 3 bases and J 5 bases, with 7 bases left between them. The germline V gene has CDR1 SNHLY and CDR2 FYNNEI. The CDR3 is 13 residues long. CDR3 sequence (DNA): TGTGCCAGCAGTGAGTCTGGAACCGGGGAGCTGTTTTTT. This codes for CASSESGTGELFF.

The chain combines TRBV2 with TRBJ2-1, with 9 nucleotides matching TRBD2. The CDR3 has 17 residues. The V and J ends lost 3 bases and 2 bases, in that order; junction bases with no gene match: 8. CDR1 and CDR2 from the germline V gene are SNHLY and FYNNEI. CDR3 nucleotides: TGTGCCAGCAGTGAGCACGAGGCTAGCGGGACCTACAATGAGCAGTTCTTC. This translates into CASSEHEASGTYNEQFF.

The table lists this clonotype with a few counts. The chain uses TRBV27 and TRBJ1-2, with 8 bases matching TRBD1. Germline-derived CDR1 and CDR2 are MNHEY and SMNVEV (reference sequence). The J segment lost 6 bases and the V segment lost 3 bases, leaving 3 bases of the junction unmatched. This CDR3 comprises 13 residues. CDR3 sequence (DNA): TGTGCCAGCAGTTTCCTGACAGGGGATGGCTACACCTTC. Translated: CASSFLTGDGYTF.